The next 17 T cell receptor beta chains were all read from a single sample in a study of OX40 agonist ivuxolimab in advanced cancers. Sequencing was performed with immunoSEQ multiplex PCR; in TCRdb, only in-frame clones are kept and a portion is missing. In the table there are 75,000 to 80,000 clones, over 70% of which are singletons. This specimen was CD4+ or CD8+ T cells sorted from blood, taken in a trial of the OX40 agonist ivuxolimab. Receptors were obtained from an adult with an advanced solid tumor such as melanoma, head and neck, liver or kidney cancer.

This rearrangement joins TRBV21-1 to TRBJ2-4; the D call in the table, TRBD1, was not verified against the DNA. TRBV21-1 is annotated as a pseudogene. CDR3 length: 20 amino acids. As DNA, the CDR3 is TGTGCCGCAAAACTTGGAAGGGGGCGCAGGCTTAGTCAAGTCAAAAACATTCAGTACTTC. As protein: CAAKLGRGRRLSQVKNIQYF.

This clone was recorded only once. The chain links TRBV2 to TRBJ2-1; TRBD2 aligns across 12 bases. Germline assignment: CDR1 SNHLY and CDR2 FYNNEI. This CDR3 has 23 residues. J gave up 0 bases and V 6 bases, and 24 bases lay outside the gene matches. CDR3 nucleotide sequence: TGTGCCAGCAGGAGGGGTCTAGCGGGAGGGACGAACTTTCAGGAGAGCTCCTACAATGAGCAGTTCTTC. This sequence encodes CASRRGLAGGTNFQESSYNEQFF.

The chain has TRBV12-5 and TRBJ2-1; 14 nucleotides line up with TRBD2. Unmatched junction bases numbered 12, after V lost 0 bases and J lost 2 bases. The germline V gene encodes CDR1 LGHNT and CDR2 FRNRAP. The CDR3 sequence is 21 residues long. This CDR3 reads CASGLVTGTSGRVLTYNEQFF. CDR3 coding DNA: TGTGCTAGTGGTTTGGTAACTGGGACTAGCGGGAGAGTATTAACCTACAATGAGCAGTTCTTC.

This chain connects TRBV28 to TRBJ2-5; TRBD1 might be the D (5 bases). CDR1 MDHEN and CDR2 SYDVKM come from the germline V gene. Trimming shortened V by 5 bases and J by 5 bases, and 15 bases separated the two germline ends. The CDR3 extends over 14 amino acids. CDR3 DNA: TGTGCCAGCAGTCCGAACAACTGGGGCGAGACCCAGTACTTC. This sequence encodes CASSPNNWGETQYF. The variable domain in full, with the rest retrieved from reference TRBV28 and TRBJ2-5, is DVKVTQSSRYLVKRTGEKVFLECVQDMDHENMFWYRQDPGLGLRLIYFSYDVKMKEKGDIPEGYSVSREKKERFSLILESASTNQTSMYLCASSPNNWGETQYFGPGTRLLVL.

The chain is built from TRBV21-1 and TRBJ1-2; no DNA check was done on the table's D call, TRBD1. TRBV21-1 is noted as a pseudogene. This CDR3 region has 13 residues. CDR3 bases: TGTGCCAGCATTCCTCCCCAGGGCTATGGCTACACCTTC. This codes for CASIPPQGYGYTF.

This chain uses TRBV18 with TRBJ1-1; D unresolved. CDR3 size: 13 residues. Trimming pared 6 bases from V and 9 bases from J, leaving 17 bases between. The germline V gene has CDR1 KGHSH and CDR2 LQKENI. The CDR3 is CASSPDEATQAFF. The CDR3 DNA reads TGTGCCAGCTCGCCCGACGAGGCAACACAAGCTTTCTTT.

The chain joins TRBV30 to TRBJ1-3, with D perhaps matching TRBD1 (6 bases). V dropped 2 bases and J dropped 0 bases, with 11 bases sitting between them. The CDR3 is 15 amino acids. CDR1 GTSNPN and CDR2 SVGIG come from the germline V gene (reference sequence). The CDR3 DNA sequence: TGTGCCTGGAGTCGTACAGGGTTCTCTGGAAACACCATATATTTT. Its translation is CAWSRTGFSGNTIYF.

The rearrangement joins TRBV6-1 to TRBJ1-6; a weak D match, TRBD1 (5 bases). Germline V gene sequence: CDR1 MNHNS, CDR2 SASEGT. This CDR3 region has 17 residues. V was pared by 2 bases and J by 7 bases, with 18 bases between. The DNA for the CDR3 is TGTGCCAGCAGTGAATTGGGACCCGTCTTTGGAAATTCACCCCTCCACTTT. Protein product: CASSELGPVFGNSPLHF.

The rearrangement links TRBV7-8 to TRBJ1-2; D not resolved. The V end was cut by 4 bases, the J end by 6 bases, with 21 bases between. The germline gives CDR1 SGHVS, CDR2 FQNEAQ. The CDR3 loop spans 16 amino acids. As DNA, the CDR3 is TGTGCCAGCAGCTCGCGAAGAGGTGGCTTTGAGAATGGCTACACCTTC. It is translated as CASSSRRGGFENGYTF.

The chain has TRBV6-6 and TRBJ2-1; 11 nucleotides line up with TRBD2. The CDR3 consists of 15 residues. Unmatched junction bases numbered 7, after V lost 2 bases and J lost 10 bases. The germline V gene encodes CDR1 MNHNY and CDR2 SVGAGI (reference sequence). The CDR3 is CASSYRVAGGPEQFF. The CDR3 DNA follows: TGTGCCAGCAGTTACAGGGTAGCGGGAGGGCCGGAGCAGTTCTTC.

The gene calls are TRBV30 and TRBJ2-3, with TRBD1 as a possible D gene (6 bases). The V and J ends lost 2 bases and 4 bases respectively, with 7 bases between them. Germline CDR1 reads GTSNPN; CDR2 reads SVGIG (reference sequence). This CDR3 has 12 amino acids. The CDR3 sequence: CAWSYRADTQYF. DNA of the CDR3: TGTGCCTGGAGTTACAGGGCAGATACGCAGTATTTT. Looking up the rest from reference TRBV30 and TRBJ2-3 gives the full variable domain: SQTIHQWPATLVQPVGSPLSLECTVEGTSNPNLYWYRQAAGRGLQLLFYSVGIGQISSEVPQNLSASRPQDRQFILSSKKLLLSDSGFYLCAWSYRADTQYFGPGTRLTVL.

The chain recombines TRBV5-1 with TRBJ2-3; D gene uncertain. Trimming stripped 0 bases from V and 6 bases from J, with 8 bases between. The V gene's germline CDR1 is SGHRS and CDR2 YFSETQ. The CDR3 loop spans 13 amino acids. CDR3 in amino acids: CASSLGVWDTQYF. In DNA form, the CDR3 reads TGCGCCAGCAGCTTGGGGGTTTGGGATACGCAGTATTTT.

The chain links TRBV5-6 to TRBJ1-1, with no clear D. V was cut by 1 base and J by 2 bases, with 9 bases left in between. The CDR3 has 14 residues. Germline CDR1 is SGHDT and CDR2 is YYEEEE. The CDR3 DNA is TGTGCCAGCAGCTTGTTACAGTTCAACACTGAAGCTTTCTTT. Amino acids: CASSLLQFNTEAFF.

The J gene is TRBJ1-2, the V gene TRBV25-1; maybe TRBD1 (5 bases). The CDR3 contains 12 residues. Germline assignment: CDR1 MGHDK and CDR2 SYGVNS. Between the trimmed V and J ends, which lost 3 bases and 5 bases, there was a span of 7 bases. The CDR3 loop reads CASSDGGYGYTF. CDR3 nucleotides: TGTGCCAGCAGTGATGGGGGGTATGGCTACACCTTC.

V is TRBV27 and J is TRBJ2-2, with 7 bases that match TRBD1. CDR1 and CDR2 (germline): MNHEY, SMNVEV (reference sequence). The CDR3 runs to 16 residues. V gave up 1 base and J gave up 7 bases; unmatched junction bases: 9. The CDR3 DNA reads TGTGCCAGCAGTTTATGGACAGGTGACGGACACGGGGAGCTGTTTTTT. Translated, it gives CASSLWTGDGHGELFF.

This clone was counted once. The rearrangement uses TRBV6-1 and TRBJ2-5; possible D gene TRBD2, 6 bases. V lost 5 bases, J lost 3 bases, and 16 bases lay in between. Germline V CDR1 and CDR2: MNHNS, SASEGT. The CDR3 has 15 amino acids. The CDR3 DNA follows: TGTGCCAGCAGTCCCTTTGGGGGGAACGAAGAGACCCAGTACTTC. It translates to CASSPFGGNEETQYF.

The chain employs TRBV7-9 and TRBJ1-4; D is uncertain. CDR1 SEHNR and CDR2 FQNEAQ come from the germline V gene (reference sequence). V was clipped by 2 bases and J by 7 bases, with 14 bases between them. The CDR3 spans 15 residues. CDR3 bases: TGTGCCAGCAGCTTATCAACTCAAAAGGGTGAAAAACTGTTTTTT. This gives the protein CASSLSTQKGEKLFF.